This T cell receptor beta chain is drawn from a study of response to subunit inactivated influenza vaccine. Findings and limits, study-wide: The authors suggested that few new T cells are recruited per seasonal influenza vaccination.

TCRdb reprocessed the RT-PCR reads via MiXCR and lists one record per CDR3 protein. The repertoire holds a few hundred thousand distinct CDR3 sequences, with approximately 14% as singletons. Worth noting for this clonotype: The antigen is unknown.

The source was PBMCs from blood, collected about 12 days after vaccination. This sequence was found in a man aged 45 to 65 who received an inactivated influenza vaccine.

Here the CDR3 DNA reads TGTGCCATCAGTGAGTCGACAGGGACTACGCAGTATTTT. Translated: CAISESTGTTQYF. The chain employs TRBV10-3 and TRBJ2-3, with 7 bases identical to TRBD1. V trimming: 0 bases; J trimming: 8 bases; junction bases outside the gene matches: 2. The CDR3 totals 13 residues. CDR1 and CDR2 from the germline V gene are ENHRY and SYGVKD.